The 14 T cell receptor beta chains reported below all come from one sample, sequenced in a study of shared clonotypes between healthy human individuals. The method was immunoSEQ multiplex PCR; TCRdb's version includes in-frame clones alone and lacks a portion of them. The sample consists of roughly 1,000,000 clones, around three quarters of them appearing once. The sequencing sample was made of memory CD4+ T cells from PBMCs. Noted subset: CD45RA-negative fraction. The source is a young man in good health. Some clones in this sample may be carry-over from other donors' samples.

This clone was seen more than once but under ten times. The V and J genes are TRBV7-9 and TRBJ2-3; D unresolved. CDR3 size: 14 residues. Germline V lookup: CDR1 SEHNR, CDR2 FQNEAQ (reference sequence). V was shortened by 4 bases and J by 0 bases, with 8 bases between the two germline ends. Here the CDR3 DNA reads TGTGCCAGCAGCTACTGGGATAGCACAGATACGCAGTATTTT. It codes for CASSYWDSTDTQYF.

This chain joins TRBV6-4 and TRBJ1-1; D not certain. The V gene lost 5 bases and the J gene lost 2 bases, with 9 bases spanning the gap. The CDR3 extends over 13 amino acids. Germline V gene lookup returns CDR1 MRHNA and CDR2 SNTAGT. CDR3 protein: CASSFDQNTEAFF. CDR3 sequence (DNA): TGTGCCAGCAGTTTTGATCAAAACACTGAAGCTTTCTTT.

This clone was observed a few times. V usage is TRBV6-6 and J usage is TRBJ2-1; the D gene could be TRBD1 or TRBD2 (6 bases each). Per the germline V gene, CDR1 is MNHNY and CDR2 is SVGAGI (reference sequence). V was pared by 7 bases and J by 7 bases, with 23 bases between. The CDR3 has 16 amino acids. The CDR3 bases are TGTGCCAGCATTCAGTCCGGGGGCTCTGGTAGGAATGAGCAGTTCTTC. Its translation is CASIQSGGSGRNEQFF.

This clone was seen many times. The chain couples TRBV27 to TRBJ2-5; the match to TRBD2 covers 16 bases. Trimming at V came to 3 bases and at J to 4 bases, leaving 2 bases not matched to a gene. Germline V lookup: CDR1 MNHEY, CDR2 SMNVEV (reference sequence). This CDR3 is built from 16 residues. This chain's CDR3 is CASSLGLAGGVETQYF. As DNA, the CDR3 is TGTGCCAGCAGTTTGGGACTAGCGGGAGGGGTAGAGACCCAGTACTTC.

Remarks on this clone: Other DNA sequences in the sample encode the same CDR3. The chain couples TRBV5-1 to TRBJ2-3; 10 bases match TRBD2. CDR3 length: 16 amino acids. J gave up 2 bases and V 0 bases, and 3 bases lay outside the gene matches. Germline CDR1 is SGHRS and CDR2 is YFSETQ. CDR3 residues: CASSLGLAGVTDTQYF. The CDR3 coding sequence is TGCGCCAGCAGCTTGGGGCTAGCGGGAGTCACAGATACGCAGTATTTT.

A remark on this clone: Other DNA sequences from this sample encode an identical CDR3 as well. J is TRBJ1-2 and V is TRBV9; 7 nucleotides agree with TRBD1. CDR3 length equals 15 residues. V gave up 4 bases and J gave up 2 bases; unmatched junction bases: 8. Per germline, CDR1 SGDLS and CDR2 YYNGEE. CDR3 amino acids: CASSPRTGFNYGYTF. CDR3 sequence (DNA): TGTGCCAGCAGCCCTAGGACAGGATTCAACTATGGCTACACCTTC.

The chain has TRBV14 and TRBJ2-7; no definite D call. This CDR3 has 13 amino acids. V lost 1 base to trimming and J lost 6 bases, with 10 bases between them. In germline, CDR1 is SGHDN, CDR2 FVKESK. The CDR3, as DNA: TGTGCCAGCAGCCAAGCCCTTCCGAGCGAGCAGTACTTC. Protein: CASSQALPSEQYF.

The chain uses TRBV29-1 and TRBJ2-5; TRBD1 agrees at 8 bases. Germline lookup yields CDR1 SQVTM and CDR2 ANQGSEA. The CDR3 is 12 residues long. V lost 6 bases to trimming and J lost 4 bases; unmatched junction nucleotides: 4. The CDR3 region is CSVDRGVETQYF. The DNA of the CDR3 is TGCAGCGTAGACAGGGGAGTAGAGACCCAGTACTTC.

CDR3 residues: CASRGRDPSGELFF. The CDR3 DNA follows: TGTGCCAGCAGGGGCAGGGACCCATCCGGGGAGCTGTTTTTT. This chain links TRBV6-5 with TRBJ2-2; D may match TRBD1 or TRBD2 (5 bases each). The CDR3 has 14 amino acids. V lost 6 bases, J lost 6 bases, and 14 bases lay in between. Germline CDR1 and CDR2: MNHEY and SVGAGI.

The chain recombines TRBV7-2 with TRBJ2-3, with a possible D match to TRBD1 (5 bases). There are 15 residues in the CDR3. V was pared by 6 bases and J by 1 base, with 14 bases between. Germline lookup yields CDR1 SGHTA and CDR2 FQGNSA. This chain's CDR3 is CASSFQGPGTDTQYF. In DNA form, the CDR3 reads TGTGCCAGCAGTTTTCAGGGTCCAGGCACAGATACGCAGTATTTT.

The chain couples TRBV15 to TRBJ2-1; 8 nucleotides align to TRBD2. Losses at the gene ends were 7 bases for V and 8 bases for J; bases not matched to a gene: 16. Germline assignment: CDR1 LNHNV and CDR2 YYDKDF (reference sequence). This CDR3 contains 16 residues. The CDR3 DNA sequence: TGTGCCACCAAGGGAGCGGGAGTAAGCGGTGGGTATGAGCAGTTCTTC. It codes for CATKGAGVSGGYEQFF. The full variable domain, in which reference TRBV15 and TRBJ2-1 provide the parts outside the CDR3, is DAMVIQNPRYQVTQFGKPVTLSCSQTLNHNVMYWYQQKSSQAPKLLFHYYDKDFNNEADTPDNFQSRRPNTSFCFLDIRSPGLGDTAMYLCATKGAGVSGGYEQFFGPGTRLTVL.

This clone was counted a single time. CDR3 bases: TGTGCCAGCCACAGGAGACCCCAAGAGACCCAGTACTTC. Its protein product is CASHRRPQETQYF. This rearrangement joins TRBV6-1 to TRBJ2-5; tentatively, D is TRBD1 (5 bases). The ends were cut back, 8 bases at V and 1 base at J, with 11 bases in the middle. CDR1 and CDR2 (germline): MNHNS, SASEGT. The CDR3 runs to 13 residues.

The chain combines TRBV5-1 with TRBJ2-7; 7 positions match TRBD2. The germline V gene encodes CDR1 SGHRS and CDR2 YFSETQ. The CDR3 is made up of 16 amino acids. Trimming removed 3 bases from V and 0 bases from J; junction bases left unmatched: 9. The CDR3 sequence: CASSSLASGISYEQYF. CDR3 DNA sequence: TGCGCCAGCAGCTCGTTAGCTAGCGGTATCTCCTACGAGCAGTACTTC. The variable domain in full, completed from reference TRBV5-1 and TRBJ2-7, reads KAGVTQTPRYLIKTRGQQVTLSCSPISGHRSVSWYQQTPGQGLQFLFEYFSETQRNKGNFPGRFSGRQFSNSRSEMNVSTLELGDSALYLCASSSLASGISYEQYFGPGTRLTVT.

The CDR3 sequence: CASSSTFSGRGETQYF. CDR3 sequence (DNA): TGTGCCAGCAGCTCTACGTTTTCGGGAAGAGGGGAGACCCAGTACTTC. This chain joins TRBV7-2 and TRBJ2-5, with TRBD2 as a possible D gene (5 bases). The CDR3 totals 16 residues. V was trimmed by 4 bases and J by 5 bases, leaving 20 bases between them. The germline V gene encodes CDR1 SGHTA and CDR2 FQGNSA.